One sample yielded the 27 T cell receptor beta chains listed below, sequenced in a study of blood T cell repertoires in COVID-19. The table came from immunoSEQ multiplex PCR; TCRdb's copy has only in-frame clones and leaves some out. The sample contains approximately 61,000 clones, approximately 79% of which appear only once. The sample taken for sequencing was peripheral blood. The receptors originated from a woman in her seventies with acute or convalescent COVID-19.

The V gene is TRBV29-1, the J gene TRBJ1-1; D gene uncertain. In germline, CDR1 is SQVTM, CDR2 ANQGSEA. Between the trimmed V and J ends, which lost 5 bases and 0 bases, there was a span of 10 bases. The CDR3 length is 13 residues. CDR3 region: CSVSRLLNTEAFF. In DNA, the CDR3 is TGCAGCGTTTCCAGACTGTTGAACACTGAAGCTTTCTTT.

This clone is termed medium-sized. The CDR3 spells CASSLALGVAKNIQYF. DNA for the CDR3: TGTGCCAGCAGCTTAGCGCTAGGGGTAGCCAAAAACATTCAGTACTTC. The chain employs TRBV7-9 and TRBJ2-4; possibly TRBD1 for D (5 bases). Per germline, CDR1 SEHNR and CDR2 FQNEAQ (reference sequence). V lost 0 bases, J lost 0 bases, and 9 bases lay in between. The CDR3 contains 16 residues.

In this sample, this clone turned up once. The chain couples TRBV12-3 or TRBV12-4 to TRBJ1-2; no definite D call. V gave up 6 bases and J gave up 3 bases, with 8 bases separating them. The CDR3 spans 12 residues. The DNA of the CDR3 is TGTGCCAGCAGCCCTAGGTACTATGGCTACACCTTC. It is translated as CASSPRYYGYTF.

The CDR3 DNA sequence: TGTGCCAGCAGCTTGAGTTACGGGGGACTCACCTACGAGCAGTACTTC. It translates to CASSLSYGGLTYEQYF. The rearrangement uses TRBV5-6 and TRBJ2-7; a weak D match, TRBD2 (6 bases). The CDR3 spans 16 residues. Deletions cut 1 base from V and 2 bases from J, with 16 bases between. Germline V gene lookup returns CDR1 SGHDT and CDR2 YYEEEE.

The V gene is TRBV6-5, the J gene TRBJ1-2, with D tentatively TRBD1 (5 bases). This CDR3 is 14 amino acids long. Looked up from germline, CDR1 is MNHEY and CDR2 is SVGAGI. V was cut by 5 bases and J by 4 bases, with 14 bases left in between. The DNA for the CDR3 is TGTGCCAGCAGTACCGGGGGAACGATCTATGGCTACACCTTC. This sequence encodes CASSTGGTIYGYTF.

V gene TRBV2 combines with J gene TRBJ2-5, with TRBD1 matching over 7 bases. The junction had 8 bases not matched to a gene; V was cut back by 8 bases and J by 5 bases. The CDR3 runs to 13 residues. Per the germline V gene, CDR1 is SNHLY and CDR2 is FYNNEI. The CDR3 nucleotides are TGTGCCAGCCGGGACAGCTCGGGTGAGACCCAGTACTTC. Its protein product is CASRDSSGETQYF.

The chain combines TRBV7-8 with TRBJ1-5, with 9 bases aligning to TRBD1. After removal of 4 bases from V and 4 bases from J, the junction contained 5 bases not matched to a gene. Germline assignment: CDR1 SGHVS and CDR2 FQNEAQ. This CDR3 is 15 amino acids long. Written as DNA, the CDR3 is TGTGCCAGCAGCTCCACCGGGACAGGGAATCAGCCCCAGCATTTT. Residues: CASSSTGTGNQPQHF.

The chain couples TRBV13 to TRBJ2-3; tentative D call: TRBD2 (5 bases). The length of the CDR3 is 14 residues. Germline V lookup: CDR1 PRHDT, CDR2 FYEKMQ (reference sequence). Trimming left V 7 bases short and J 4 bases short, with 15 bases between. CDR3 coding DNA: TGTGCCAGCAACCGCAAGACTAAAGCAGATACGCAGTATTTT. Protein sequence: CASNRKTKADTQYF.

This rearrangement joins TRBV7-9 to TRBJ2-3, with 10 bases that match TRBD2. The ends lost 5 bases at V and 2 bases at J; junction bases unmatched: 4. The length of the CDR3 is 15 residues. The germline V gene has CDR1 SEHNR and CDR2 FQNEAQ (reference sequence). The CDR3 here is CASSRTSGATDTQYF. The CDR3 nucleotides are TGTGCCAGCAGCCGTACTAGCGGGGCCACAGATACGCAGTATTTT.

The chain joins TRBV2 to TRBJ1-2, with 7 nucleotides matching TRBD1. Losses at the gene ends were 9 bases for V and 2 bases for J; bases not matched to a gene: 6. There are 13 residues in the CDR3. The V gene's germline CDR1 is SNHLY and CDR2 FYNNEI. CDR3 protein: CARRQGKNYGYTF. CDR3 DNA: TGTGCCAGGAGACAGGGCAAAAACTATGGCTACACCTTC.

This sequence joins TRBV5-4 and TRBJ2-7; the match to TRBD2 covers 8 bases. The CDR3 spans 15 residues. J gave up 2 bases and V 4 bases, and 8 bases lay outside the gene matches. The germline gives CDR1 SGHNT, CDR2 YYREEE (reference sequence). Here the CDR3 reads CASSPGGRGAYEQYF. The CDR3 DNA reads as TGTGCCAGCAGCCCGGGGGGGCGGGGGGCCTACGAGCAGTACTTC. Looking up the rest from reference TRBV5-4 and TRBJ2-7 gives the full variable domain: ETGVTQSPTHLIKTRGQQVTLRCSSQSGHNTVSWYQQALGQGPQFIFQYYREEENGRGNFPPRFSGLQFPNYSSELNVNALELDDSALYLCASSPGGRGAYEQYFGPGTRLTVT.

This chain uses TRBV24-1 with TRBJ2-3, with D possibly matching TRBD2 (6 bases). V was trimmed by 5 bases and J by 3 bases, leaving 20 bases between them. The CDR3 length is 17 residues. Germline values: CDR1 KGHDR, CDR2 SFDVKD. The CDR3 DNA follows: TGTGCCACCAGTGTCCCACCTACTGGCGGGGTAACAGATACGCAGTATTTT. Protein: CATSVPPTGGVTDTQYF.

This rearrangement joins TRBV10-1 to TRBJ2-5; possibly TRBD2 for D (5 bases). The CDR3 covers 14 residues. The germline V gene encodes CDR1 WNHNN and CDR2 SYGVQD (reference sequence). V was pared by 4 bases and J by 4 bases, with 13 bases between. The CDR3 DNA follows: TGCGCCAGCAGTGCGGGGAGAAGTAGAGAGACCCAGTACTTC. Translating it yields CASSAGRSRETQYF.

This clone appeared once. The genes are TRBV14 and TRBJ2-3, with a weak D call TRBD1 (6 bases). Trimming shortened V by 1 base and J by 5 bases, and 10 bases separated the two germline ends. CDR1 is SGHDN, CDR2 FVKESK, per germline. The CDR3 runs 14 residues. The CDR3 loop is CASSQGGQLDTQYF. The CDR3 nucleotides are TGTGCCAGCAGCCAAGGGGGACAACTAGATACGCAGTATTTT. The variable domain in full, completed from reference TRBV14 and TRBJ2-3, reads EAGVTQFPSHSVIEKGQTVTLRCDPISGHDNLYWYRRVMGKEIKFLLHFVKESKQDESGMPNNRFLAERTGGTYSTLKVQPAELEDSGVYFCASSQGGQLDTQYFGPGTRLTVL.

This clone was detected only a few times. J is TRBJ1-1 and V is TRBV6-5, with TRBD1 matching 11 bases. This CDR3 has 13 residues. Germline values: CDR1 MNHEY, CDR2 SVGAGI. The junction had 5 bases not matched to a gene; V was cut back by 8 bases and J by 6 bases. The DNA of the CDR3 is TGTGCCAGCGGACAGGGGGCGCGGGCTGAAGCTTTCTTT. It encodes CASGQGARAEAFF.

On this clone itself: A read error may produce the germline difference seen at one junction end. The chain has TRBV6-5 and TRBJ1-2; 9 bases are shared with TRBD1. CDR1 is MNHEY and CDR2 is SVGAGI in the germline V gene. The CDR3 has 14 residues. CDR3 amino acids: CASRGTGSFGGCTF. Here the CDR3 DNA reads TGTGCCAGCAGGGGGACAGGGAGTTTTGGGGGCTGCACCTTC.

The CDR3 region has the DNA TGCGCCAGCAGCCCGGGACAGGGGTACGGCTACACCTTC. Translated: CASSPGQGYGYTF. The genes are TRBV5-1 and TRBJ1-2; 10 nucleotides line up with TRBD1. CDR1 is SGHRS, CDR2 YFSETQ, per germline. The length of the CDR3 is 13 residues. V gave up 4 bases and J gave up 8 bases; unmatched junction bases: 5.

CDR3: CASSSGQSQVPLHF. The CDR3 DNA reads TGCGCCAGCAGCTCCGGACAGAGCCAGGTGCCCCTCCACTTT. The V gene is TRBV5-1, the J gene TRBJ1-6; TRBD1 is a possible D gene (6 bases). The CDR3 extends over 14 amino acids. The germline V gene encodes CDR1 SGHRS and CDR2 YFSETQ. V lost 3 bases and J lost 13, with 17 bases in between.

This clone has only one observation. The chain links TRBV24-1 to TRBJ1-5, with D maybe TRBD1 (6 bases). The CDR3 is 16 amino acids. Germline CDR1 and CDR2: KGHDR and SFDVKD. The ends were cut back, 4 bases at V and 3 bases at J, with 15 bases in the middle. The CDR3 DNA is TGTGCCACCAGTGACGGTAAACAGGGATCCAATCAGCCCCAGCATTTT. It encodes CATSDGKQGSNQPQHF.

This chain uses TRBV7-9 with TRBJ2-5, with 8 bases aligning to TRBD2. After removal of 7 bases from V and 1 base from J, the junction contained 5 bases not matched to a gene. Germline assignment: CDR1 SEHNR and CDR2 FQNEAQ (reference sequence). This CDR3 comprises 14 residues. CDR3 nucleotides: TGTGCCAGCAATGGCGGGGGGTCCCAAGAGACCCAGTACTTC. Its protein is CASNGGGSQETQYF.

The CDR3 coding sequence is TGCGCCAGCAGCTTGGGCAGGGCAAATAACTATGGCTACACCTTC. Its translation: CASSLGRANNYGYTF. V usage is TRBV5-1 and J usage is TRBJ1-2, with D tentatively TRBD1 (5 bases). CDR1 is SGHRS and CDR2 is YFSETQ in the germline V gene. The ends were cut back, 0 bases at V and 1 base at J, with 10 bases in the middle. The length of the CDR3 is 15 residues.

The chain carries TRBV29-1 and TRBJ1-5; D gene ambiguous. This CDR3 comprises 11 residues. V was shortened by 4 bases and J by 5 bases, with 6 bases between the two germline ends. The germline gives CDR1 SQVTM, CDR2 ANQGSEA. This CDR3 reads CSVARYQPQHF. As DNA, the CDR3 is TGCAGCGTTGCCAGATATCAGCCCCAGCATTTT.

The chain joins TRBV2 to TRBJ2-7; 8 nucleotides line up with TRBD2. After removal of 3 bases from V and 2 bases from J, the junction contained 6 bases not matched to a gene. Looked up from germline, CDR1 is SNHLY and CDR2 is FYNNEI. There are 15 residues in the CDR3. The CDR3 DNA is TGTGCCAGCAGTGACGGGCGGGGGGCTCCCTACGAGCAGTACTTC. This sequence encodes CASSDGRGAPYEQYF.

The V and J genes are TRBV30 and TRBJ2-3; D gene unclear. V was shortened by 0 bases and J by 0 bases, with 7 bases between the two germline ends. Germline assignment: CDR1 GTSNPN and CDR2 SVGIG (reference sequence). The CDR3 covers 14 residues. CDR3 amino acids: CAWSVDFSTDTQYF. The DNA of the CDR3 is TGTGCCTGGAGTGTAGACTTTAGCACAGATACGCAGTATTTT.

The CDR3 is CASSSPGQGNTIYF. The CDR3 nucleotides are TGTGCCAGCAGTTCCCCGGGACAGGGAAACACCATATATTTT. This chain uses TRBV6-6 with TRBJ1-3; 7 positions agree with TRBD1. The CDR3 is 14 amino acids. CDR1 MNHNY and CDR2 SVGAGI come from the germline V gene (reference sequence). The J segment lost 4 bases and the V segment lost 4 bases, leaving 4 bases of the junction unmatched.

This clone was found a few times. The chain employs TRBV19 and TRBJ1-5, with 7 bases matching TRBD1. Germline CDR1 LNHDA, CDR2 SQIVND (reference sequence). The J segment lost 0 bases and the V segment lost 5 bases, leaving 10 bases of the junction unmatched. This CDR3 has 17 residues. The CDR3 region is CASSAGQALYSNQPQHF. CDR3 in DNA: TGTGCCAGTAGTGCTGGACAGGCGCTATATAGCAATCAGCCCCAGCATTTT.

The V gene is TRBV12-3 or TRBV12-4, the J gene TRBJ2-3; D might be TRBD1 (5 bases). The V and J ends lost 2 bases and 8 bases respectively, with 8 bases between them. The CDR3 has 12 amino acids. Here the CDR3 DNA reads TGTGCCAGCAGTTTAACCCAGGGTACGCAGTATTTT. Translation gives CASSLTQGTQYF.